The 2 T cell receptor beta chains reported below all come from one sample, sequenced in a study of monozygotic twins with inflammatory bowel disease. TCRdb reanalyzed the 5' RACE reads and collapses them to one entry per CDR3 protein, without DNA. Found here are fewer than 450,000 distinct CDR3 sequences; the top ten clones hold just over 2.5%. The sequencing sample was made of blood. These receptors were obtained from a human donor with ulcerative colitis or Crohn's disease, or a healthy co-twin of an affected twin (not recorded which).

The chain links TRBV12-3 or TRBV12-4 to TRBJ2-2. The CDR3 totals 11 residues. The CDR3 region is CASTSVRELFF.

This sequence joins TRBV7-2 and TRBJ2-7. The germline gives CDR1 SGHTA, CDR2 FQGNSA. CDR3 length: 15 amino acids. CDR3 sequence: CASSLGTFLSYEQYF.